This T cell receptor (beta chain) was identified in a study of preoperative IRX-2 immunotherapy in early breast cancer. TCRdb keeps only in-frame clones here, not all; method: immunoSEQ multiplex PCR. This table holds about 98,000 clones, about nine tenths found once. The length of the CDR3 is 14 residues. Unmatched junction bases numbered 8, after V lost 6 bases and J lost 6 bases. Treatment reported: preoperative locoregional IRX-2 cytokine immunotherapy. Samples came from a phase Ib trial of preoperative locoregional IRX-2 cytokine immunotherapy. Sequencing used tumor tissue, obtained after IRX-2 immunotherapy. The sequence was obtained from a human donor with breast cancer. V usage is TRBV7-1 and J usage is TRBJ1-5; 7 positions agree with TRBD1. Being an ORF, TRBV7-1 has a function that is uncertain. The CDR3 DNA reads as TGTGCCAGCAGTGCAATAACAGGGGCTCAGCCCCAGCATTTT. Encoded protein: CASSAITGAQPQHF.